Following are 24 T cell receptor beta chains from one sample sequenced in a study of early T cells in non-severe SARS-CoV-2 infection. In TCRdb, the 5' RACE reads were re-called with MiXCR into one record per CDR3 protein. The repertoire holds tens of thousands of distinct CDR3 sequences, with 10% as singletons. Sequencing was performed on whole blood. These receptors were taken from an adult who was a healthcare worker with PCR-confirmed SARS-CoV-2 infection or an uninfected control (not recorded which).

This clonotype was seen many times. V and J are TRBV30 and TRBJ2-2; 7 positions match TRBD2. The J segment lost 0 bases and the V segment lost 0 bases, leaving 1 base of the junction unmatched. The germline gives CDR1 GTSNPN, CDR2 SVGIG (reference sequence). The CDR3 consists of 15 residues. This CDR3 is CAWSVGGSNTGELFF. The CDR3, as DNA: TGTGCCTGGAGTGTCGGGGGGTCGAACACCGGGGAGCTGTTTTTT.

This clonotype has more than one count but fewer than ten. CDR3 sequence (DNA): TGCGCCAGCAGCCAAGTTCAACGGTTTAATGAAAAACTGTTTTTT. Protein product: CASSQVQRFNEKLFF. This chain uses TRBV4-3 with TRBJ1-4; D uncertain. Germline assignment: CDR1 LGHNA and CDR2 YSLEER. The V end lost 1 base, the J end lost 4 bases, and 10 bases lay between the germline ends. The CDR3 has 15 residues.

This clonotype was found once. The chain combines TRBV20-1 with TRBJ2-7; unclear D gene. Trimming left V 0 bases short and J 7 bases short, with 10 bases between. Germline CDR1 is DFQATT and CDR2 is SNEGSKA (reference sequence). This CDR3 spans 12 amino acids. The CDR3 DNA sequence: TGCAGTGCTAGAGACTCTATCCCGGAGCAGTACTTC. Its protein product is CSARDSIPEQYF.

This chain connects TRBV19 to TRBJ2-2; D is possibly TRBD2 (5 bases). The CDR3 consists of 13 residues. Deletions cut 1 base from V and 5 bases from J, with 5 bases between. CDR1 is LNHDA and CDR2 is SQIVND in the germline V gene (reference sequence). CDR3 bases: TGTGCCAGTAGTATAGGAGGGACCGGGGAGCTGTTTTTT. It yields the protein CASSIGGTGELFF. The full variable domain, with the rest looked up from reference TRBV19 and TRBJ2-2, is DGGITQSPKYLFRKEGQNVTLSCEQNLNHDAMYWYRQDPGQGLRLIYYSQIVNDFQKGDIAEGYSVSREKKESFPLTVTSAQKNPTAFYLCASSIGGTGELFFGEGSRLTVL.

V usage is TRBV30 and J usage is TRBJ2-4; D assignment may be TRBD1 or TRBD2 (5 bases each). Between the trimmed V and J ends, which lost 1 base and 8 bases, there was a span of 12 bases. This CDR3 contains 13 residues. CDR1 is GTSNPN, CDR2 SVGIG, per germline (reference sequence). CDR3 sequence: CAWSGETEDIQYF. The CDR3, as DNA: TGTGCCTGGAGTGGGGAGACAGAGGACATTCAGTACTTC.

This clonotype occurred many times. The rearrangement uses TRBV19 and TRBJ2-1, with D unclear. Per the germline V gene, CDR1 is LNHDA and CDR2 is SQIVND (reference sequence). The CDR3 runs 12 residues. Trimming pared 2 bases from V and 6 bases from J, leaving 5 bases between. CDR3 sequence: CASSILLNEQFF. DNA for the CDR3: TGTGCCAGTAGTATACTGCTCAATGAGCAGTTCTTC.

This clonotype was observed at least ten times. The chain joins TRBV10-3 to TRBJ1-3; the D gene is possibly TRBD1 (5 bases). This CDR3 region has 14 residues. Trimming removed 0 bases from V and 6 bases from J, with 9 bases in between. Germline V gene data show CDR1 as ENHRY and CDR2 as SYGVKD. The CDR3 protein is CAISESLGVNTIYF. The CDR3 coding sequence is TGTGCCATCAGTGAGTCGTTGGGGGTAAACACCATATATTTT.

The chain couples TRBV13 to TRBJ2-7, with 9 bases lining up with TRBD1. The ends lost 2 bases at V and 2 bases at J; junction bases unmatched: 7. This CDR3 contains 16 residues. CDR1 and CDR2 (germline): PRHDT, FYEKMQ (reference sequence). CDR3 sequence (DNA): TGTGCCAGCAGCTTAAGTCCGGGGACAGGGACCTACGAGCAGTACTTC. Amino acids: CASSLSPGTGTYEQYF.

The CDR3 loop reads CASKSGGRYEQYF. The CDR3 DNA follows: TGCGCCAGCAAATCCGGGGGGAGATACGAGCAGTACTTC. The chain combines TRBV5-1 with TRBJ2-7, with 7 bases identical to TRBD2. The CDR3 extends over 13 amino acids. Germline-derived CDR1 and CDR2 are SGHRS and YFSETQ. With 6 bases clipped from V and 4 bases from J, the junction kept 7 bases outside the gene matches.

The J gene is TRBJ2-7, the V gene TRBV6-2 or TRBV6-3; TRBD1 matches 9 bases. Germline CDR1 MNHEY, CDR2 SVGEGT. Trimming took 3 bases from V and 1 from J; bases not matched to a gene: 13. This CDR3 contains 18 residues. For the CDR3, the DNA is TGTGCCAGCAGTTATCCGGGACAGGGCGTCATTTGGTCCTACGAGCAGTACTTC. Translating gives CASSYPGQGVIWSYEQYF.

This clonotype was found many times. The genes are TRBV18 and TRBJ2-3; 10 nucleotides align to TRBD2. The V gene end was trimmed by 2 bases and the J gene end by 4 bases; junction bases not matched to a gene: 9. Germline CDR1 KGHSH, CDR2 LQKENI. This CDR3 has 17 residues. This CDR3 reads CASSPSGGAWKPDTQYF. CDR3 nucleotides: TGTGCCAGCTCACCAAGCGGGGGGGCCTGGAAGCCAGATACGCAGTATTTT.

There are many counts of this clonotype. V is TRBV7-2 and J is TRBJ2-3; 8 nucleotides align to TRBD2. CDR1 SGHTA and CDR2 FQGNSA come from the germline V gene. Trimming took 0 bases from V and 6 from J; bases not matched to a gene: 8. The CDR3 covers 16 residues. This CDR3 reads CASSLAGLANGDTQYF. The CDR3, as DNA: TGTGCCAGCAGCTTAGCTGGACTAGCCAACGGCGATACGCAGTATTTT.

This clonotype was observed at least ten times. The chain has TRBV30 and TRBJ2-1; D may be TRBD2 (6 bases). CDR1 and CDR2 from the germline V gene are GTSNPN and SVGIG (reference sequence). Trimming pared 3 bases from V and 7 bases from J, leaving 19 bases between. The CDR3 is 15 amino acids. In DNA form, the CDR3 reads TGTGCCTGGAGCCTAGGGCGGCCCGGAGGGAATGAGCAGTTCTTC. Its translation is CAWSLGRPGGNEQFF.

This clonotype has just a few counts. The chain links TRBV5-4 to TRBJ2-1; 12 nucleotides line up with TRBD2. J lost 4 bases, V lost 4 bases, and 6 bases had no gene match. The CDR3 covers 16 residues. The V gene's germline CDR1 is SGHNT and CDR2 YYREEE (reference sequence). In DNA, the CDR3 is TGTGCCAGCAGCCCTGGACTAGCGGGGTCTTACAATGAGCAGTTCTTC. Residues: CASSPGLAGSYNEQFF.

This clonotype was counted between two and nine times. The chain uses TRBV19 and TRBJ1-5, with D perhaps TRBD1 (6 bases). The CDR3 runs 16 residues. Germline-derived CDR1 and CDR2 are LNHDA and SQIVND (reference sequence). Deletions cut 1 base from V and 6 bases from J, with 16 bases between. CDR3 DNA sequence: TGTGCCAGTAGTATAGCCCCAGGGATGACAGGTCAGCCCCAGCATTTT. Translated: CASSIAPGMTGQPQHF.

This clonotype was detected many times. The CDR3 here is CAWSVTAGTVLYGYTF. The CDR3, as DNA: TGTGCCTGGAGTGTGACAGCTGGGACAGTCCTTTATGGCTACACCTTC. J is TRBJ1-2 and V is TRBV30; 7 bases are a match to TRBD1. The germline V gene encodes CDR1 GTSNPN and CDR2 SVGIG (reference sequence). With V trimmed by 0 bases and J by 5 bases, 12 bases remained unmatched. The CDR3 loop spans 16 amino acids.

This clonotype was picked up many times. The J gene is TRBJ1-5, the V gene TRBV12-3 or TRBV12-4, with TRBD1 as a possible D gene (5 bases). CDR3 length: 15 residues. Trimming cost V 2 bases and J 2 bases, with 10 bases left between them. CDR3 loop: CASSLTGVGNQPQHF. The CDR3 coding sequence is TGTGCCAGCAGTTTAACAGGTGTTGGCAATCAGCCCCAGCATTTT.

The sample holds many counts of this clonotype. The rearrangement uses TRBV6-2 or TRBV6-3 and TRBJ2-7, with 13 nucleotides matching TRBD2. J gave up 5 bases and V 0 bases, and 4 bases lay outside the gene matches. The CDR3 consists of 16 residues. Germline V gives CDR1 MNHEY, CDR2 SVGEGT. In nucleotides, the CDR3 is TGTGCCAGCAGTTACTCCGGACTAGCGGGAGCACACGAGCAGTACTTC. This gives the protein CASSYSGLAGAHEQYF.

This clonotype was counted at least ten times. The genes are TRBV7-8 and TRBJ2-3, with TRBD1 identical over 12 bases. Per germline, CDR1 SGHVS and CDR2 FQNEAQ. Germline trimming cut 4 bases from V and 5 bases from J; bases unmatched to any gene: 7. This CDR3 is built from 16 residues. CDR3 coding DNA: TGTGCCAGCAGCTACTTCCGGGACAGGGGGCAAGATACGCAGTATTTT. Translating it yields CASSYFRDRGQDTQYF.

With regard to this clonotype: Since a much larger clone is just one base distant, this may be a read error. The chain recombines TRBV7-8 with TRBJ2-1, with TRBD2 as a possible D gene (7 bases). The CDR3 runs to 13 residues. The germline V gene encodes CDR1 SGHVS and CDR2 FQNEAQ. The CDR3 sequence is CVSSQGGGNEQFF. CDR3 nucleotides: TGTGTCAGCAGCCAAGGGGGGGGAAATGAGCAGTTCTTC.

There are many counts of this clonotype. The V and J genes are TRBV6-5 and TRBJ1-1, with 8 bases lining up with TRBD1. Unmatched junction bases numbered 4, after V lost 7 bases and J lost 9 bases. The CDR3 spans 11 residues. Germline V gene sequence: CDR1 MNHEY, CDR2 SVGAGI. CDR3 sequence (DNA): TGTGCCAGCACCGACAGGGGTAAAGCTTTCTTT. It is translated as CASTDRGKAFF.

This clonotype has just a few counts. V and J are TRBV5-1 and TRBJ1-2; D is perhaps TRBD1 (6 bases). The CDR3 loop spans 12 amino acids. Per the germline V gene, CDR1 is SGHRS and CDR2 is YFSETQ. The V gene lost 6 bases and the J gene lost 2 bases, with 8 bases spanning the gap. As DNA, the CDR3 is TGCGCCAGCATCGACAGGAACTATGGCTACACCTTC. Residues: CASIDRNYGYTF.

Ten or more counts support this clonotype. The chain employs TRBV10-1 and TRBJ2-3; TRBD2 aligns across 8 bases. This CDR3 has 15 amino acids. The trim removed 2 bases at V and 4 bases at J, leaving 5 bases unmatched. The germline V gene encodes CDR1 WNHNN and CDR2 SYGVQD (reference sequence). CDR3 nucleotide sequence: TGCGCCAGCAGTGAGCGGCGGGGGGTCGCAGATACGCAGTATTTT. Translating it yields CASSERRGVADTQYF.

This clonotype was counted at least ten times. The chain recombines TRBV12-3 or TRBV12-4 with TRBJ1-5; D unclear. The CDR3 loop spans 15 amino acids. Trimming cost V 2 bases and J 1 base, with 9 bases left between them. The CDR3 bases are TGTGCCAGCAGTTTATGGGGAGTCAGCAATCAGCCCCAGCATTTT. This codes for CASSLWGVSNQPQHF.